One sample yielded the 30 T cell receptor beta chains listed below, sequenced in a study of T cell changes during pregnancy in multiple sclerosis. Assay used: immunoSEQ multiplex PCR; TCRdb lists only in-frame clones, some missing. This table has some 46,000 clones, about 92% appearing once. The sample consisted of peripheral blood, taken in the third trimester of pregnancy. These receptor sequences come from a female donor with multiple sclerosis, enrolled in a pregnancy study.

The CDR3 region has the DNA TGTGCCAGCAGCTGGACCTCACAGGGTTTGCTCTACGAGCAGTACTTC. Residues: CASSWTSQGLLYEQYF. This sequence joins TRBV7-2 and TRBJ2-7; tentatively, D is TRBD1 (6 bases). V lost 4 bases to trimming and J lost 3 bases, with 19 bases between them. Germline V gives CDR1 SGHTA, CDR2 FQGNSA. The CDR3 is 16 residues long.

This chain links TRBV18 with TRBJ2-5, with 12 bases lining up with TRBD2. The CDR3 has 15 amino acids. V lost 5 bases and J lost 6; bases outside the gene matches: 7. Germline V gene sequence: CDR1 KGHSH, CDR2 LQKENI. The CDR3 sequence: CASSDRTSGTKTQYF. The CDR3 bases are TGTGCCAGCTCAGATCGGACTAGCGGGACGAAGACCCAGTACTTC. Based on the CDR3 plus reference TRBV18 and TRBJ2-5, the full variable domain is NAGVMQNPRHLVRRRGQEARLRCSPMKGHSHVYWYRQLPEEGLKFMVYLQKENIIDESGMPKERFSAEFPKEGPSILRIQQVVRGDSAAYFCASSDRTSGTKTQYFGPGTRLLVL.

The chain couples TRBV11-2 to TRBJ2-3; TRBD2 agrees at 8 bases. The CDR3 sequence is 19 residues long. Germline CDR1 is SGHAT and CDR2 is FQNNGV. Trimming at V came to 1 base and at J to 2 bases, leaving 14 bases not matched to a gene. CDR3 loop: CASSLGGTRSVKVTDTQYF. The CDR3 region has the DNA TGTGCCAGCAGCTTAGGCGGGACTAGGTCGGTCAAGGTCACAGATACGCAGTATTTT.

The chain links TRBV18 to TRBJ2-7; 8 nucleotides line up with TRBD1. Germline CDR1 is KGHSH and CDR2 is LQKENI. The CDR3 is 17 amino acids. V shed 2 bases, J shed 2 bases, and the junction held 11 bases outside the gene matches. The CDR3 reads CASSPGQGASFTYEQYF. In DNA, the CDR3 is TGTGCCAGCTCACCAGGGCAGGGGGCTTCTTTCACCTACGAGCAGTACTTC.

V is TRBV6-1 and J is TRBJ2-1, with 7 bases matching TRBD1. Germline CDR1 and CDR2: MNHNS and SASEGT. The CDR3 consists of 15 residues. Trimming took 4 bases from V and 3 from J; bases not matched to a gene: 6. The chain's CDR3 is CASSVVDRVYNEQFF. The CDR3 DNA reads TGTGCCAGCAGTGTCGTAGACAGGGTCTACAATGAGCAGTTCTTC.

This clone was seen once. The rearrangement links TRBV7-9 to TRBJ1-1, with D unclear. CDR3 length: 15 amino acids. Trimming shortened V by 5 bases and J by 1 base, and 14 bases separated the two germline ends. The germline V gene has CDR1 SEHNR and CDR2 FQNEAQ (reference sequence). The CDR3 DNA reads TGTGCCAGCAGCATCCCGGGTTCCTCGAACACTGAAGCTTTCTTT. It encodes CASSIPGSSNTEAFF.

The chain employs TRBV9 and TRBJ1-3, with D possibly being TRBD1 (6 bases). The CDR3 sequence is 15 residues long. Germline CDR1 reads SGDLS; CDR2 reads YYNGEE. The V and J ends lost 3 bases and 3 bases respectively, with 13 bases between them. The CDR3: CASSDTGTLGNTIYF. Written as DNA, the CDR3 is TGTGCCAGCAGCGACACCGGGACACTTGGAAACACCATATATTTT.

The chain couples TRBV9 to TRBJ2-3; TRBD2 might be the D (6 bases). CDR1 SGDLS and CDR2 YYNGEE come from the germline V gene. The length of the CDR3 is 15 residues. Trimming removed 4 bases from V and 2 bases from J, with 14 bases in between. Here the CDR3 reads CASSLVGTPTDTQYF. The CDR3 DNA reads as TGTGCCAGCAGCCTCGTCGGGACTCCCACAGATACGCAGTATTTT.

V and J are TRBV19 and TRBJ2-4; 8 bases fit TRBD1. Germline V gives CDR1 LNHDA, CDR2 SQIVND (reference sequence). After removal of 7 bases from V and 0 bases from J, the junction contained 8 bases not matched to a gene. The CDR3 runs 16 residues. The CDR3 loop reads CASNPTGAVAKNIQYF. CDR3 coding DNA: TGTGCCAGTAACCCGACAGGGGCTGTAGCCAAAAACATTCAGTACTTC.

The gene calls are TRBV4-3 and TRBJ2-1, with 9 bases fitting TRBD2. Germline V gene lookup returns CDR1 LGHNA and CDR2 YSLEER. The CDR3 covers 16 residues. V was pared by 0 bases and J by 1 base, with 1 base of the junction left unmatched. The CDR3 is CASSQEGLASYNEQFF. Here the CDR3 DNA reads TGCGCCAGCAGCCAAGAGGGACTAGCTTCCTACAATGAGCAGTTCTTC.

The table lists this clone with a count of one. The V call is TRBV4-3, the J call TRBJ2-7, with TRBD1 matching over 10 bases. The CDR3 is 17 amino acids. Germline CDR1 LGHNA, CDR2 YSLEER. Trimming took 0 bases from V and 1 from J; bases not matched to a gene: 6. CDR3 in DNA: TGCGCCAGCAGCCAAGAAAAGACGGACAGGGGGTCCTACGAGCAGTACTTC. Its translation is CASSQEKTDRGSYEQYF.

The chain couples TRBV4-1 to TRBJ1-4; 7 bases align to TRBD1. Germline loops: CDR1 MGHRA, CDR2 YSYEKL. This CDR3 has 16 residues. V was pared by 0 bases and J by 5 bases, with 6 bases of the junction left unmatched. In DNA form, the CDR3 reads TGCGCCAGCAGCCAAGACGTGACAGGGTGGAATGAAAAACTGTTTTTT. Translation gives CASSQDVTGWNEKLFF.

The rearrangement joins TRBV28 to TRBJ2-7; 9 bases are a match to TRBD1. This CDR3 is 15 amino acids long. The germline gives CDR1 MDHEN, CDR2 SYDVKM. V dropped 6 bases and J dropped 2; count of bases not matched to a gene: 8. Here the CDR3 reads CASRGDRVGTYEQYF. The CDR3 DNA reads TGTGCCAGCAGGGGGGACAGGGTAGGGACCTACGAGCAGTACTTC.

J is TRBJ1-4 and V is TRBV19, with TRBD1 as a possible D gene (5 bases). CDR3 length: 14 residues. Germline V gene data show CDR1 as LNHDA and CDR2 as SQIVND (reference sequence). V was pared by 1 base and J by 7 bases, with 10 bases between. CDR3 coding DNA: TGTGCCAGTAGTATAGGGACGGGGGGTGAAAAACTGTTTTTT. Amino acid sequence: CASSIGTGGEKLFF.

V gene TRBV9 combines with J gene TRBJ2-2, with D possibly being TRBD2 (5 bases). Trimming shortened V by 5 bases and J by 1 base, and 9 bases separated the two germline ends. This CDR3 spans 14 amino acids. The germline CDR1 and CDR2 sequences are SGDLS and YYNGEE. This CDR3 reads CASRSGGNTGELFF. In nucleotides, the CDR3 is TGTGCCAGCAGGAGCGGAGGGAACACCGGGGAGCTGTTTTTT.

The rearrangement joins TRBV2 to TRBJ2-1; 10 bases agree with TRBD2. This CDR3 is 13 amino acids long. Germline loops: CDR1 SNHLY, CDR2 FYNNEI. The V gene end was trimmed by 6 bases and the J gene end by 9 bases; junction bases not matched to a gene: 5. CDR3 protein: CASRLAGVSEQFF. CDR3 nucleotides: TGTGCCAGCAGGCTAGCGGGAGTCAGTGAGCAGTTCTTC.

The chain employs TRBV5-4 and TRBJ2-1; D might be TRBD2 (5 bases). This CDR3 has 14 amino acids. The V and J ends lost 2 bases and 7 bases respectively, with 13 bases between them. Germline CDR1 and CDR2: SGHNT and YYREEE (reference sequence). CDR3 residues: CASSFPSQSNEQFF. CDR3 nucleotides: TGTGCCAGCAGCTTTCCTAGCCAGTCTAATGAGCAGTTCTTC.

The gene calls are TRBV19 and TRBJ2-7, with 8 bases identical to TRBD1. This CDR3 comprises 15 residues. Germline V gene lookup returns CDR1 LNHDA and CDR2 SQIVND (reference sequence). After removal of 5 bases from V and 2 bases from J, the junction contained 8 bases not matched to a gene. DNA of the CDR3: TGTGCCAGTAGTCCCAGGACAGGGATGCCCTACGAGCAGTACTTC. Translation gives CASSPRTGMPYEQYF.

The DNA of the CDR3 is TGCAGCGTTGCTAGCTCAAGACAAACCAGAATCAACACTGAAGCTTTCTTT. The encoded protein is CSVASSRQTRINTEAFF. This rearrangement joins TRBV29-1 to TRBJ1-1; no definite D call. The CDR3 is 17 amino acids. Germline-derived CDR1 and CDR2 are SQVTM and ANQGSEA. Trimming removed 4 bases at V and 2 bases at J, with 23 bases between.

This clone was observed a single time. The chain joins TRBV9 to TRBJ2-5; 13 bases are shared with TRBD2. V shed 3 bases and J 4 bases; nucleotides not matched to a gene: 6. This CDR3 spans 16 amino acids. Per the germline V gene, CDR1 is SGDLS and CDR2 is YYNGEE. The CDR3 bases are TGTGCCAGCAGCGGACTTACTAGCGGGAGGGGAGAGACCCAGTACTTC. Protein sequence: CASSGLTSGRGETQYF.

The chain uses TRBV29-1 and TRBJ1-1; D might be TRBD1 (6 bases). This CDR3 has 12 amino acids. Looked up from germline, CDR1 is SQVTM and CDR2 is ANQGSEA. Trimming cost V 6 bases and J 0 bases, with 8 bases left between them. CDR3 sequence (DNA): TGCAGCGTGAGGACAGTGAACACTGAAGCTTTCTTT. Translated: CSVRTVNTEAFF.

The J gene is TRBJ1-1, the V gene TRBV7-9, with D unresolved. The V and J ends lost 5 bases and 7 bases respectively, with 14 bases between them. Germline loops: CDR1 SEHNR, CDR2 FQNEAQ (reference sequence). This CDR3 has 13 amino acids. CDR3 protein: CASSLPGLGEAFF. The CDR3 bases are TGTGCCAGCAGCCTCCCGGGGTTGGGTGAAGCTTTCTTT.

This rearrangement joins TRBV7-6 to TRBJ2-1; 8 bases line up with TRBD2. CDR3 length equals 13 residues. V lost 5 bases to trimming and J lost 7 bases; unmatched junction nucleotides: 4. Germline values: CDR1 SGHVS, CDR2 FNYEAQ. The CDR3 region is CASSKREKNEQFF. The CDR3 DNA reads TGTGCCAGCAGCAAGCGGGAGAAAAATGAGCAGTTCTTC.

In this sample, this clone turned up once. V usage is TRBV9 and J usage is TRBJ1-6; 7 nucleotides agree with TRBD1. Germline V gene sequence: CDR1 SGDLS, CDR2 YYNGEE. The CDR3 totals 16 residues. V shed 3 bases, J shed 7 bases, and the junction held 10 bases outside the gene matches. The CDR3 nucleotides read TGTGCCAGCAGCGGTGAAGGACAGGCGAGGAATTCACCCCTCCACTTT. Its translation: CASSGEGQARNSPLHF.

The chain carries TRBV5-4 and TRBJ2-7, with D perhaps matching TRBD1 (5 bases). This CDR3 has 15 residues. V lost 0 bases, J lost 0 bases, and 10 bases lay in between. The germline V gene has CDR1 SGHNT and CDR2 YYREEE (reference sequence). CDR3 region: CASSLGTLSSYEQYF. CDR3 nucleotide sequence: TGTGCCAGCAGCTTGGGGACATTGAGCTCCTACGAGCAGTACTTC.

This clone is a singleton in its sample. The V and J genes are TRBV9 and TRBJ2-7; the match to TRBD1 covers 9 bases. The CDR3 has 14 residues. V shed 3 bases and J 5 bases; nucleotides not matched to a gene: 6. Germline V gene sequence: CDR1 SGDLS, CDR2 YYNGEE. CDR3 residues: CASSAGTGQDEQYF. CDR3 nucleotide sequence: TGTGCCAGCAGCGCCGGGACAGGGCAGGACGAGCAGTACTTC.

CDR3 DNA: TGTGCCAGCAGCTTAATGGCAGGGATGAACACTGAAGCTTTCTTT. Its translation is CASSLMAGMNTEAFF. This chain connects TRBV7-9 to TRBJ1-1; D is possibly TRBD1 (5 bases). The germline V gene encodes CDR1 SEHNR and CDR2 FQNEAQ (reference sequence). CDR3 size: 15 residues. Deletions cut 2 bases from V and 0 bases from J, with 10 bases between.

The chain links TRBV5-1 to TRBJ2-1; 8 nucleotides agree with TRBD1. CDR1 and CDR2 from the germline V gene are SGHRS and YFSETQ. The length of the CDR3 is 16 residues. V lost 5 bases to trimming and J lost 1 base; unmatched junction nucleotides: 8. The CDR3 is CASSRGTGPSYNEQFF. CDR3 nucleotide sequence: TGCGCCAGCAGTCGAGGGACAGGACCGTCCTACAATGAGCAGTTCTTC.

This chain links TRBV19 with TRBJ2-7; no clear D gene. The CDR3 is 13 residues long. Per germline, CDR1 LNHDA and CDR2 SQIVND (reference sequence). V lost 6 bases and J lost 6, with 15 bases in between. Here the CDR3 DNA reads TGTGCCAGTAGACTCTCGGGTTCGATCGAGCAGTACTTC. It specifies CASRLSGSIEQYF.

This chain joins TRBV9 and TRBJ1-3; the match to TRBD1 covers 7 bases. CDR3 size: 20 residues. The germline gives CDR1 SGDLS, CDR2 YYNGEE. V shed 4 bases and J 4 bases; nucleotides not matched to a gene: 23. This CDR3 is CASSFTNSPQTGSPGNTIYF. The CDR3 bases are TGTGCCAGCAGCTTCACCAACTCCCCGCAGACAGGGAGCCCAGGAAACACCATATATTTT.